This TCR beta chain was observed in a study of OX40 agonist ivuxolimab in advanced cancers. Across the whole study: The patients got ivuxolimab, which is an agonistic anti-OX40 (CD134) antibody. Cohort: 80% to 85% men, mean age approximately 64, aged about 20 to 90. Allowance was made for prior anti-PD-1, anti-PD-L1 or anti-CTLA-4 therapy, and roughly 39% had some.

V shed 3 bases and J shed 0 bases, with 16 bases lying between them. The CDR3 sequence is 17 residues long. Germline V gene sequence: CDR1 SGHTA, CDR2 FQGNSA. At cycle 4 day 1, cycle 7 day 1, and baseline, blood was sampled. Method: immunoSEQ multiplex PCR; TCRdb's copy keeps in-frame clones and lacks some. The table shows around 52,000 clones, with 83% occurring only once. The chain employs TRBV7-2 and TRBJ2-3; perhaps TRBD2 as D (5 bases). This sequence originates from an adult with an advanced solid tumor such as melanoma, head and neck, liver or kidney cancer. The sequencing used CD4+ or CD8+ T cells sorted from blood, collected in a trial of the OX40 agonist ivuxolimab. The CDR3 reads CASSFGIGDPSTDTQYF. The CDR3 DNA reads TGTGCCAGCAGCTTTGGTATCGGGGATCCTAGCACAGATACGCAGTATTTT.